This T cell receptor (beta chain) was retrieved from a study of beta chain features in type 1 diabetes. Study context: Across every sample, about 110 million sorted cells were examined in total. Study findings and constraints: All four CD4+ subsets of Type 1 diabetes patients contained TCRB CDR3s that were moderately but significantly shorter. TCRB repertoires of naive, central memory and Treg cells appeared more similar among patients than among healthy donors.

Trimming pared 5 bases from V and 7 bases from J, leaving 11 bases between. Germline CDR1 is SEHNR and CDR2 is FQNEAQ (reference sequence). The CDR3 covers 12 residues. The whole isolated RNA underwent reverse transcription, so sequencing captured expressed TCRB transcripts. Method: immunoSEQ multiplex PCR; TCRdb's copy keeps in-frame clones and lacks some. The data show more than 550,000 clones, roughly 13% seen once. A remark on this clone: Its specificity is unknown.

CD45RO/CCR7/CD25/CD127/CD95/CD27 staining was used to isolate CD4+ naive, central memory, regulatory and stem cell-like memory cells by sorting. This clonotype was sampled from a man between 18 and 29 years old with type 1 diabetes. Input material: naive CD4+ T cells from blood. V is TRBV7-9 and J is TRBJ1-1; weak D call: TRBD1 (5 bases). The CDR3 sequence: CASSIRDGEAFF. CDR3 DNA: TGTGCCAGCAGCATCAGGGACGGTGAAGCTTTCTTT.